Below are 31 T cell receptor beta chains sequenced from a single sample in a study of shared clonotypes between healthy human individuals. TCRdb keeps only in-frame clones here, not all; method: immunoSEQ multiplex PCR. The sample shows about a million clones, 77% of them seen only once. Sequencing was done on a sample of memory CD4+ T cells from PBMCs. Subset here: CD45RA-negative fraction. These TCRs come from a man younger than 35 in good health. Some clones in this sample may be carry-over from other donors' samples.

This clone was seen a few times. This chain joins TRBV28 and TRBJ1-4; D gene ambiguous. CDR1 MDHEN and CDR2 SYDVKM come from the germline V gene. CDR3 length equals 13 residues. Trimming pared 4 bases from V and 7 bases from J, leaving 10 bases between. The CDR3 spells CASSSPRFEKLFF. The DNA for the CDR3 is TGTGCCAGCAGTTCCCCTCGCTTTGAAAAACTGTTTTTT.

The chain links TRBV30 to TRBJ2-1; D is uncertain. Per the germline V gene, CDR1 is GTSNPN and CDR2 is SVGIG (reference sequence). V lost 1 base to trimming and J lost 3 bases, with 7 bases between them. The CDR3 spans 13 residues. The CDR3 sequence: CAWSAPNYNEQFF. CDR3 bases: TGTGCCTGGAGTGCCCCGAACTACAATGAGCAGTTCTTC.

This rearrangement joins TRBV7-9 to TRBJ2-4, with a weak D call TRBD1 (7 bases). This CDR3 has 12 amino acids. CDR1 is SEHNR and CDR2 is FQNEAQ in the germline V gene (reference sequence). Trimming took off 5 bases at V and 9 bases at J, with 11 bases between the two ends. CDR3 residues: CASSPQGGIQYF. Here the CDR3 DNA reads TGTGCCAGCAGCCCCCAGGGGGGCATTCAGTACTTC.

The CDR3 loop reads CASSLGAGVVDEQFF. CDR3 sequence (DNA): TGTGCCAGCAGCCTGGGAGCGGGAGTGGTAGATGAGCAGTTCTTC. J is TRBJ2-1 and V is TRBV13; 8 bases map to TRBD2. Germline lookup yields CDR1 PRHDT and CDR2 FYEKMQ (reference sequence). This CDR3 region has 15 residues. V shed 5 bases and J 8 bases; nucleotides not matched to a gene: 11.

The chain uses TRBV2 and TRBJ2-1; 7 nucleotides line up with TRBD1. Germline trimming cut 11 bases from V and 8 bases from J; bases unmatched to any gene: 15. The CDR3 loop spans 14 amino acids. Germline V CDR1 and CDR2: SNHLY, FYNNEI. In DNA form, the CDR3 reads TGTGCCGCAGCGACCCGAACAGGGGTCCATGAGCAGTTCTTC. Protein sequence: CAAATRTGVHEQFF.

On this clone: Other DNA sequences of this sample code for an identical CDR3. The rearrangement uses TRBV5-1 and TRBJ1-2; D gene ambiguous. V was pared by 0 bases and J by 3 bases, with 9 bases between. Germline V CDR1 and CDR2: SGHRS, YFSETQ. The CDR3 extends over 14 amino acids. The CDR3 loop is CASSLGPGDYGYTF. The CDR3 region has the DNA TGCGCCAGCAGCTTGGGTCCCGGGGACTATGGCTACACCTTC.

The chain uses TRBV6-1 and TRBJ1-4, with TRBD1 matching 7 bases. In germline, CDR1 is MNHNS, CDR2 SASEGT. After removal of 4 bases from V and 0 bases from J, the junction contained 14 bases not matched to a gene. The length of the CDR3 is 19 residues. CDR3 coding DNA: TGTGCCAGCAGTGGACAGAAACAGGGGACCTACGCAACTAATGAAAAACTGTTTTTT. Encoded protein: CASSGQKQGTYATNEKLFF.

This clone was counted only a few times. CDR3: CASSALAGESYNEQFF. CDR3 coding DNA: TGCGCCAGCAGCGCGTTAGCGGGGGAATCCTACAATGAGCAGTTCTTC. V is TRBV5-1 and J is TRBJ2-1; 9 bases align to TRBD2. V gave up 4 bases and J gave up 1 base; unmatched junction bases: 6. The CDR3 consists of 16 residues. Germline values: CDR1 SGHRS, CDR2 YFSETQ. Based on the CDR3 plus reference TRBV5-1 and TRBJ2-1, the full variable domain is KAGVTQTPRYLIKTRGQQVTLSCSPISGHRSVSWYQQTPGQGLQFLFEYFSETQRNKGNFPGRFSGRQFSNSRSEMNVSTLELGDSALYLCASSALAGESYNEQFFGPGTRLTVL.

The chain joins TRBV7-2 to TRBJ1-2; no clear D gene. CDR1 and CDR2 from the germline V gene are SGHTA and FQGNSA. CDR3 length equals 14 residues. Trimming pared 3 bases from V and 3 bases from J, leaving 11 bases between. CDR3 loop: CASSFMVLDYGYTF. CDR3 coding DNA: TGTGCCAGCAGCTTTATGGTGTTGGACTATGGCTACACCTTC.

This chain connects TRBV5-1 to TRBJ2-2; D may be TRBD1 or TRBD2 (5 bases each). The CDR3 covers 17 residues. The ends were cut back, 4 bases at V and 1 base at J, with 17 bases in the middle. The germline CDR1 and CDR2 sequences are SGHRS and YFSETQ. This chain's CDR3 is CASSKGTGTMNTGELFF. In nucleotides, the CDR3 is TGCGCCAGCAGCAAAGGGACCGGGACGATGAACACCGGGGAGCTGTTTTTT.

The chain has TRBV6-6 and TRBJ2-2; D ambiguous. Between the trimmed V and J ends, which lost 10 bases and 4 bases, there was a span of 10 bases. The V gene's germline CDR1 is MNHNY and CDR2 SVGAGI (reference sequence). This CDR3 region has 12 residues. The CDR3 region has the DNA TGTGCCACCTCGATGCCCACCGGGGAGCTGTTTTTT. It codes for CATSMPTGELFF.

The chain links TRBV27 to TRBJ2-6, with unresolved D. The germline gives CDR1 MNHEY, CDR2 SMNVEV (reference sequence). The V and J ends lost 3 bases and 0 bases respectively, with 3 bases between them. This CDR3 contains 14 residues. The CDR3, as DNA: TGTGCCAGCAGTTTGATCTCTGGGGCCAACGTCCTGACTTTC. Protein sequence: CASSLISGANVLTF.

With respect to this clone: A much bigger clone sits one base away, suggesting this may be a read error. V and J are TRBV29-1 and TRBJ1-1; tentative D call: TRBD1 (5 bases). The germline CDR1 and CDR2 sequences are SQVTM and ANQGSEA. This CDR3 comprises 14 residues. In nucleotides, the CDR3 is TGCACCGTTGTTAATCCAGGGATGAACACTGAAGCTTTCTTT. It specifies CTVVNPGMNTEAFF.

With regard to this clone: Other DNA sequences from this sample encode an identical CDR3 as well. The chain recombines TRBV28 with TRBJ2-1; possibly TRBD2 for D (5 bases). Germline-derived CDR1 and CDR2 are MDHEN and SYDVKM. The CDR3 has 13 amino acids. Trimming removed 2 bases at V and 7 bases at J, with 9 bases between. CDR3 region: CASSLGGLNEQFF. CDR3 nucleotides: TGTGCCAGCAGTTTAGGCGGGCTAAATGAGCAGTTCTTC.

The chain combines TRBV27 with TRBJ2-7; 9 nucleotides match TRBD1. The CDR3 contains 14 residues. The V segment lost 5 bases and the J segment 7 bases; nucleotides outside the gene matches: 9. CDR1 and CDR2 from the germline V gene are MNHEY and SMNVEV (reference sequence). In DNA, the CDR3 is TGTGCCAGCAGTGTCCCGGGACAGGGAGGAGAGCAGTACTTC. Its protein product is CASSVPGQGGEQYF.

The chain combines TRBV7-8 with TRBJ2-4; 8 nucleotides line up with TRBD1. The CDR3 is 13 amino acids. V dropped 5 bases and J dropped 7; count of bases not matched to a gene: 4. Germline V gives CDR1 SGHVS, CDR2 FQNEAQ. In nucleotides, the CDR3 is TGTGCCAGCAGCAAGGACAGGGAGAACATTCAGTACTTC. Translated: CASSKDRENIQYF.

Written as DNA, the CDR3 is TGTGCCAGCAGAAAACCCCCCCGCGGGATGGAGCAGTTCTTC. This gives the protein CASRKPPRGMEQFF. This sequence joins TRBV6-6 and TRBJ2-1, with D maybe TRBD2 (6 bases). Per germline, CDR1 MNHNY and CDR2 SVGAGI (reference sequence). The CDR3 consists of 14 residues. Trimming took off 6 bases at V and 10 bases at J, with 19 bases between the two ends.

The chain employs TRBV20-1 and TRBJ2-7; weak D call: TRBD2 (6 bases). Trimming cost V 7 bases and J 1 base, with 8 bases left between them. Germline-derived CDR1 and CDR2 are DFQATT and SNEGSKA (reference sequence). CDR3 length: 11 residues. In DNA, the CDR3 is TGCAGTGTAGCGGCTTCCTACGAGCAGTACTTC. Translation gives CSVAASYEQYF.

This chain uses TRBV30 with TRBJ2-5; weak D call: TRBD2 (6 bases). Germline V gene data show CDR1 as GTSNPN and CDR2 as SVGIG (reference sequence). V was shortened by 3 bases and J by 4 bases, with 9 bases between the two germline ends. This CDR3 has 12 residues. This CDR3 reads CAWRWGGETQYF. CDR3 bases: TGTGCCTGGAGGTGGGGAGGAGAGACCCAGTACTTC. The whole variable domain, remainder taken from reference TRBV30 and TRBJ2-5, is SQTIHQWPATLVQPVGSPLSLECTVEGTSNPNLYWYRQAAGRGLQLLFYSVGIGQISSEVPQNLSASRPQDRQFILSSKKLLLSDSGFYLCAWRWGGETQYFGPGTRLLVL.

The gene calls are TRBV25-1 and TRBJ2-5, with TRBD2 matching 13 bases. V was clipped by 7 bases and J by 2 bases; unmatched bases: 4. The CDR3 loop spans 15 amino acids. Germline CDR1 MGHDK, CDR2 SYGVNS. The CDR3 protein is CASNSGLAGQETQYF. In nucleotides, the CDR3 is TGTGCCAGCAATTCGGGACTAGCGGGGCAAGAGACCCAGTACTTC.

The V call is TRBV11-2, the J call TRBJ2-1, with 7 bases identical to TRBD2. Per the germline V gene, CDR1 is SGHAT and CDR2 is FQNNGV. This CDR3 is built from 15 residues. Losses at the gene ends were 3 bases for V and 8 bases for J; bases not matched to a gene: 10. CDR3 in DNA: TGTGCCAGCAGCTTCGGACTAGAGAAAAACCATGAGCAGTTCTTC. Encoded protein: CASSFGLEKNHEQFF. The full variable domain, with the rest looked up from reference TRBV11-2 and TRBJ2-1, is EAGVAQSPRYKIIEKRQSVAFWCNPISGHATLYWYQQILGQGPKLLIQFQNNGVVDDSQLPKDRFSAERLKGVDSTLKIQPAKLEDSAVYLCASSFGLEKNHEQFFGPGTRLTVL.

The chain is built from TRBV11-2 and TRBJ2-4; 13 bases are a match to TRBD2. This CDR3 contains 16 residues. With 4 bases clipped from V and 5 bases from J, the junction kept 5 bases outside the gene matches. Germline CDR1 SGHAT, CDR2 FQNNGV. CDR3 in amino acids: CASSSTSGGLQNIQYF. The CDR3 nucleotides are TGTGCCAGCAGCTCGACTAGCGGGGGGCTCCAAAACATTCAGTACTTC.

The chain employs TRBV10-3 and TRBJ1-1; no clear D gene. CDR3 length: 14 residues. V gave up 0 bases and J gave up 7 bases, with 12 bases separating them. Germline-derived CDR1 and CDR2 are ENHRY and SYGVKD. Written as DNA, the CDR3 is TGTGCCATCAGTGAGTCTATCTCCTATAGTGAAGCTTTCTTT. Protein sequence: CAISESISYSEAFF.

This clone is a singleton in its sample. The chain links TRBV7-6 to TRBJ1-2; D is perhaps TRBD1 (6 bases). The CDR3 loop spans 13 amino acids. The V gene lost 1 base and the J gene lost 8 bases, with 11 bases spanning the gap. Germline V lookup: CDR1 SGHVS, CDR2 FNYEAQ. The DNA for the CDR3 is TGTGCCAGCAGCTTAGAAGGGGGGAGGGGCTACACCTTC. As protein: CASSLEGGRGYTF. The whole variable domain, filled in from reference TRBV7-6 and TRBJ1-2, reads GAGVSQSPRYKVTKRGQDVALRCDPISGHVSLYWYRQALGQGPEFLTYFNYEAQQDKSGLPNDRFSAERPEGSISTLTIQRTEQRDSAMYRCASSLEGGRGYTFGSGTRLTVV.

The chain carries TRBV18 and TRBJ2-3; D tentatively fits TRBD1 or TRBD2 (5 bases each). Germline V gene data show CDR1 as KGHSH and CDR2 as LQKENI. The CDR3 loop spans 16 amino acids. Trimming pared 3 bases from V and 0 bases from J, leaving 13 bases between. The CDR3 region has the DNA TGTGCCAGCTCACCTCTAACGGGGCCTAGCACAGATACGCAGTATTTT. Residues: CASSPLTGPSTDTQYF.

The chain links TRBV6-5 to TRBJ2-7; no firm D call. Trimming removed 3 bases from V and 5 bases from J, with 5 bases in between. Germline V gene lookup returns CDR1 MNHEY and CDR2 SVGAGI. The CDR3 loop spans 11 amino acids. The CDR3 nucleotides read TGTGCCAGCAGTTATAGGGACGAGCAGTACTTC. Translated, it gives CASSYRDEQYF.

To note about this clone: The sample holds other DNA sequences that translate to the same CDR3. The gene calls are TRBV7-9 and TRBJ1-2, with TRBD1 identical over 8 bases. The CDR3 runs to 14 residues. Losses at the gene ends were 5 bases for V and 4 bases for J; bases not matched to a gene: 6. Germline values: CDR1 SEHNR, CDR2 FQNEAQ (reference sequence). The CDR3, as DNA: TGTGCCAGCAGCCCCGGACAGGGCCTCTATGGCTACACCTTC. It codes for CASSPGQGLYGYTF. Full variable domain (rest looked up from reference TRBV7-9 and TRBJ1-2): DTGVSQNPRHKITKRGQNVTFRCDPISEHNRLYWYRQTLGQGPEFLTYFQNEAQLEKSRLLSDRFSAERPKGSFSTLEIQRTEQGDSAMYLCASSPGQGLYGYTFGSGTRLTVV.

The chain has TRBV5-1 and TRBJ1-1; weak D call: TRBD1 (6 bases). From germline, CDR1 is SGHRS and CDR2 YFSETQ. The CDR3 has 15 amino acids. Between the trimmed V and J ends, which lost 4 bases and 4 bases, there was a span of 17 bases. CDR3 residues: CASSRGVGASTEAFF. The CDR3 DNA reads TGCGCCAGCAGCCGGGGCGTGGGGGCTAGCACTGAAGCTTTCTTT.

The sample holds one count of this clone. The CDR3 sequence: CATKDRGGEKLFF. CDR3 nucleotides: TGTGCCACCAAGGACAGGGGGGGAGAAAAACTGTTTTTT. The rearrangement joins TRBV2 to TRBJ1-4, with 10 nucleotides matching TRBD1. The CDR3 spans 13 residues. The V gene end was trimmed by 10 bases and the J gene end by 8 bases; junction bases not matched to a gene: 7. From germline, CDR1 is SNHLY and CDR2 FYNNEI.

This clone appeared a few times. The V gene is TRBV5-1, the J gene TRBJ2-3; 7 positions match TRBD2. The trim removed 3 bases at V and 2 bases at J, leaving 3 bases unmatched. Germline V CDR1 and CDR2: SGHRS, YFSETQ. This CDR3 comprises 14 residues. The CDR3 spells CASSWGLFTDTQYF. The CDR3, as DNA: TGCGCCAGCAGCTGGGGACTATTCACAGATACGCAGTATTTT.

CDR3 loop: CASSPSLYEQYF. The DNA for the CDR3 is TGTGCCAGCAGCCCAAGCCTCTACGAGCAGTACTTC. This chain connects TRBV6-1 to TRBJ2-5; the D is unclear. The J call may be mistaken, given a closer DNA end match to TRBJ2-7. The germline gives CDR1 MNHNS, CDR2 SASEGT. The CDR3 extends over 12 amino acids.